The sequence of this T cell receptor beta chain was determined in a study of glioma-infiltrating T cells (dated by TCRdb to the mid-2010s). Regarding the research as a whole: Low-grade gliomas were WHO grade II oligodendrogliomas or astrocytomas, and glioblastomas were WHO grade IV tumors sampled at initial rather than recurrent diagnosis. To measure divergence between tissue and blood T-cell populations, each tissue-infiltrating repertoire was compared with the peripheral blood repertoire of the same patient. For blood libraries, the target was about 4.5- to 11-fold sequencing coverage of 1 million or so peripheral T cells. Dexamethasone was administered to glioma patients for six or fewer days before surgery. The paired cohort was made up of three low-grade glioma patients, several primary glioblastoma patients and three non-glioma patients who contributed non-neoplastic brain tissue. TCR alpha- and beta-chain repertoires were sequenced from glioma tissue, non-neoplastic brain tissue and matched peripheral blood mononuclear cells.

According to the germline V gene (reference sequence), CDR1 reads MNHEY and CDR2 reads SMNVEV. The CDR3 has 14 amino acids, counting the end cysteine and phenylalanine. Here the CDR3 DNA is all that survives: 42 bases in frame from base 1. Relative to germline, V is 5 bases shorter and J is 5 bases shorter, with 16 bases between their ends. Surgical brain or tumor specimens were cryofrozen in liquid nitrogen immediately after resection, and peripheral blood cells were collected concurrently. Broader findings and caveats from the paper: Very few CDR3 sequences were shared between tissue and blood, attributed to high CDR3 diversity and limited sampling. The group comparisons were based on small numbers of patients: three non-neoplastic, three low-grade glioma and eight glioblastoma patients. Patients with low tissue-blood divergence were marked by a signature set of shared blood CDR3 motifs, and this signature set was depleted in highly divergent patients. VJ-independent divergence between tissue and blood was found to be below expectation in non-neoplastic patients but above expectation in all gliomas, particularly low-grade gliomas.

This clonotype was detected ten times or more. Its antigen is currently not known. Base qualities are missing; no much larger clone stands one base away. The iRepertoire nested amplicon-rescue multiplex PCR (arm-PCR) platform was used to amplify TCR alpha and beta CDR3 regions from RNA. The input for one-step reverse transcription and amplification was about 85-400 ng of either tissue mRNA or PBMC total RNA. After bead purification, a secondary multiplex PCR added Illumina adapters, and libraries were gel-purified between 200 and 400 bp. The libraries contained internal 6-nucleotide barcodes that were used for demultiplexing. Libraries were sequenced on an Illumina MiSeq with 2x220 or 2x250 nucleotide paired-end reads. The source study handled its data this way. FLASH 1.2.11 was used to merge paired reads, and BWA-MEM then aligned the reads to the GRCh37 human genome before TRA and TRB reads were extracted. An IMGT-derived reference of cassette sequences and CDR3 motifs, with pseudogenes included, was used for V and J assignment. Reads were translated in three frames, and productive CDR3s were defined as those with a C...FGXG motif and no stop codons. A clonotype was defined as a unique combination of a V-J cassette pair and a CDR3 amino acid sequence. Hamming distance filtering was applied to reads, with thresholds set by the sequence error rate of each sample in mapped regions. The raw public reads went through TCRdb reprocessing: fastp at Q25, MiXCR clone calling, in-frame beta chains kept. When rows share a CDR3 protein, they turn into one entry using the most common DNA and genes. Here the V and J calls rest on TCRdb's processing, not on the authors' analysis. The sample profile shows a few hundred thousand distinct CDR3 sequences; 41% of them were found once. More than 10% of the sample comes from the top ten.

The sequence was collected from a human donor with low-grade glioma or glioblastoma, undergoing nonglioma brain surgery, or in good health (not recorded which). Recombination connected TRBV27 to TRBJ2-7; 7 matching bases give a weak D call of TRBD2. The sequencing input was glioma tissue, nonneoplastic brain tissue, or PBMCs (not recorded which). The CDR3 reads CASSLTGGRDEQYF. DNA sequence: TGTGCCAGCAGTCTCACCGGGGGGCGCGACGAGCAGTACTTC.